The clone carrying this T cell receptor (beta chain) showed up many times. The germline gives CDR1 SNHLY, CDR2 FYNNEI. The CDR3 sequence is 12 residues long. Trimming stripped 7 bases from V and 5 bases from J, with 11 bases between. Thyroid surgery had not been preceded by any treatment in any patient. TCRdb re-analyzed the PCR reads using MiXCR. The data hold roughly 70,000 clones, with around 20% observed a single time. This specimen comes from a study of metastatic and nonmetastatic thyroid tumors. The chain is built from TRBV2 and TRBJ2-5; a weak D match, TRBD2 (5 bases). The sequence came from a female donor with papillary thyroid cancer or a benign thyroid nodule (not recorded which). Some clones in this sample may be carry-over from other donors' samples. Sequencing input: blood. CDR3 sequence: CASTGSQETQYF. The CDR3 region has the DNA TGTGCCAGCACGGGAAGTCAGGAGACCCAGTACTTC.